A single sample gave rise to the 22 T cell receptor beta chains below, sequenced in a study of cytomegalovirus exposure and HLA in healthy donors. Both 60 Vbeta primers and 13 Jbeta primers went into the PCR. Clones were read by immunoSEQ multiplex PCR, and TCRdb kept only the in-frame ones, dropping some. This sample has approximately 160,000 clones, with 68% found just once. The material sequenced was PBMCs. The origin of the receptors is a man over 45 in good health and CMV-seronegative.

V and J are TRBV6-6 and TRBJ2-3, with 10 bases identical to TRBD1. Germline V lookup: CDR1 MNHNY, CDR2 SVGAGI (reference sequence). V lost 7 bases and J lost 6; bases outside the gene matches: 10. The CDR3 sequence is 15 residues long. The CDR3 reads CASTEGGQGRDTQYF. The CDR3 region has the DNA TGTGCCAGCACGGAAGGGGGACAGGGGAGGGATACGCAGTATTTT.

The V call is TRBV6-5, the J call TRBJ2-7; 8 bases align to TRBD2. The V gene end was trimmed by 6 bases and the J gene end by 6 bases; junction bases not matched to a gene: 13. CDR3 size: 15 residues. The germline V gene has CDR1 MNHEY and CDR2 SVGAGI. The CDR3 region has the DNA TGTGCCAGCAGCCGGTCCTACAGCGGGGGCAGCGAGCAGTACTTC. Its translation: CASSRSYSGGSEQYF.

This clone was found a few times. J is TRBJ2-1 and V is TRBV2; TRBD2 matches 11 bases. This CDR3 has 18 amino acids. Germline V lookup: CDR1 SNHLY, CDR2 FYNNEI. The trim removed 2 bases at V and 6 bases at J, leaving 12 bases unmatched. The CDR3 is CASSELLAGGKRFNEQFF. The DNA for the CDR3 is TGTGCCAGCAGTGAACTCCTAGCGGGGGGCAAGCGCTTCAATGAGCAGTTCTTC.

The chain recombines TRBV28 with TRBJ1-3; TRBD1 is a possible D gene (6 bases). From germline, CDR1 is MDHEN and CDR2 SYDVKM. There are 13 residues in the CDR3. Between the trimmed V and J ends, which lost 10 bases and 4 bases, there was a span of 14 bases. The CDR3 loop is CATTGQSGNTIYF. The CDR3, as DNA: TGTGCCACCACAGGGCAATCCGGAAACACCATATATTTT.

The V and J genes are TRBV7-9 and TRBJ1-3; no definite D call. Trimming stripped 5 bases from V and 0 bases from J, with 14 bases between. Germline-derived CDR1 and CDR2 are SEHNR and FQNEAQ (reference sequence). The CDR3 sequence is 16 residues long. As DNA, the CDR3 is TGTGCCAGCAGCGGTCGACATCTTAACTCTGGAAACACCATATATTTT. Translating gives CASSGRHLNSGNTIYF. The full variable domain, in which reference TRBV7-9 and TRBJ1-3 provide the parts outside the CDR3, is DTGVSQNPRHKITKRGQNVTFRCDPISEHNRLYWYRQTLGQGPEFLTYFQNEAQLEKSRLLSDRFSAERPKGSFSTLEIQRTEQGDSAMYLCASSGRHLNSGNTIYFGEGSWLTVV.

The chain has TRBV7-9 and TRBJ2-7; no clear D gene. The V end lost 8 bases, the J end lost 7 bases, and 15 bases lay between the germline ends. The germline V gene encodes CDR1 SEHNR and CDR2 FQNEAQ (reference sequence). The length of the CDR3 is 12 residues. The chain's CDR3 is CASRLYNLEQYF. CDR3 nucleotides: TGTGCCAGCCGTCTCTATAACTTAGAGCAGTACTTC.

This clone was counted only a few times. The gene calls are TRBV7-2 and TRBJ1-6; 9 nucleotides match TRBD1. The CDR3 contains 16 residues. The trim removed 5 bases at V and 9 bases at J, leaving 11 bases unmatched. Germline CDR1 is SGHTA and CDR2 is FQGNSA. The CDR3 sequence: CASSNPGTGRASPLHF. CDR3 bases: TGTGCCAGCAGCAACCCCGGGACAGGGAGAGCTTCACCCCTCCACTTT.

CDR3 in DNA: TGTGCCAGCAGTTACGGGACAGCCATGAACACTGAAGCTTTCTTT. Translated: CASSYGTAMNTEAFF. The J gene is TRBJ1-1, the V gene TRBV6-6, with 7 bases matching TRBD1. Germline CDR1 reads MNHNY; CDR2 reads SVGAGI (reference sequence). J gave up 0 bases and V 2 bases, and 3 bases lay outside the gene matches. The CDR3 is 15 residues long.

This clone occurred a few times. The J gene is TRBJ2-1, the V gene TRBV5-1; TRBD1 agrees at 7 bases. J was trimmed by 9 bases and V by 3 bases; bases with no gene match: 6. CDR3 length equals 13 residues. Per the germline V gene, CDR1 is SGHRS and CDR2 is YFSETQ. As DNA, the CDR3 is TGCGCCAGCAGCTCACCGACAGGGAGTGAGCAGTTCTTC. It is translated as CASSSPTGSEQFF.

The rearrangement uses TRBV11-2 and TRBJ1-2, with 7 bases fitting TRBD1. This CDR3 comprises 16 residues. Germline V gene data show CDR1 as SGHAT and CDR2 as FQNNGV. Trimming took 4 bases from V and 4 from J; bases not matched to a gene: 12. Written as DNA, the CDR3 is TGTGCCAGCAGCTCCCGCCCAGGGGGACCTATCTATGGCTACACCTTC. Translated, it gives CASSSRPGGPIYGYTF.

This clone occurred a few times. This chain joins TRBV5-4 and TRBJ2-5; 8 nucleotides agree with TRBD1. CDR3 length equals 15 residues. Losses at the gene ends were 4 bases for V and 2 bases for J; bases not matched to a gene: 7. Looked up from germline, CDR1 is SGHNT and CDR2 is YYREEE (reference sequence). The CDR3 DNA reads as TGTGCCAGCAGCACTTGGGACAGGCATCAAGAGACCCAGTACTTC. Translation gives CASSTWDRHQETQYF.

The J gene is TRBJ2-5, the V gene TRBV7-9, with a possible D match to TRBD1 (5 bases). Trimming removed 5 bases from V and 9 bases from J, with 16 bases in between. This CDR3 spans 13 amino acids. The germline V gene encodes CDR1 SEHNR and CDR2 FQNEAQ (reference sequence). CDR3 in amino acids: CASSLEAGKAQYF. The DNA for the CDR3 is TGTGCCAGCAGCCTAGAGGCAGGGAAGGCCCAGTACTTC.

V usage is TRBV19 and J usage is TRBJ1-2; no clear D. The CDR3 covers 11 residues. Looked up from germline, CDR1 is LNHDA and CDR2 is SQIVND (reference sequence). V was clipped by 4 bases and J by 8 bases, with 8 bases between them. The CDR3 DNA follows: TGTGCCAGTAGTAGGGCACAAGGCTACACCTTC. Translating it yields CASSRAQGYTF. The full variable domain, rest sourced from reference TRBV19 and TRBJ1-2, is DGGITQSPKYLFRKEGQNVTLSCEQNLNHDAMYWYRQDPGQGLRLIYYSQIVNDFQKGDIAEGYSVSREKKESFPLTVTSAQKNPTAFYLCASSRAQGYTFGSGTRLTVV.

V and J are TRBV4-3 and TRBJ1-6; D not resolved. This CDR3 region has 17 residues. V was trimmed by 0 bases and J by 8 bases, leaving 17 bases between them. Germline CDR1 LGHNA, CDR2 YSLEER. The CDR3 DNA sequence: TGCGCCAGCAGCCAAGAGGTTGGACTGACCGGGTATTCACCCCTCCACTTT. Its protein is CASSQEVGLTGYSPLHF.

In DNA, the CDR3 is TGTGCCAGCAGCTTTGACAGGGGAAACACCATATATTTT. Its protein product is CASSFDRGNTIYF. The V gene is TRBV5-4, the J gene TRBJ1-3; a possible D gene is TRBD1 (6 bases). V lost 2 bases and J 4 bases, leaving 7 bases between the germline ends. Germline loops: CDR1 SGHNT, CDR2 YYREEE (reference sequence). CDR3 size: 13 residues.

The chain couples TRBV11-2 to TRBJ2-7; 7 bases map to TRBD1. The CDR3 has 15 residues. Germline V gives CDR1 SGHAT, CDR2 FQNNGV. The ends lost 6 bases at V and 10 bases at J; junction bases unmatched: 18. The CDR3 region is CASRRPGTELQLQYF. As DNA, the CDR3 is TGTGCCAGCAGACGTCCCGGGACAGAGCTACAACTCCAGTACTTC.

The rearrangement uses TRBV2 and TRBJ2-7; 8 bases agree with TRBD1. The CDR3 extends over 15 amino acids. The junction had 9 bases not matched to a gene; V was cut back by 6 bases and J by 2 bases. Germline CDR1 SNHLY, CDR2 FYNNEI. The CDR3 DNA is TGTGCCAGCAGCCCGGACAGGGTAGTCACCTACGAGCAGTACTTC. It is translated as CASSPDRVVTYEQYF.

The J gene is TRBJ1-2, the V gene TRBV5-1; tentative D call: TRBD1 (5 bases). The germline V gene has CDR1 SGHRS and CDR2 YFSETQ. Trimming took off 0 bases at V and 1 base at J, with 13 bases between the two ends. CDR3 length equals 16 residues. CDR3 loop: CASSLAQTAINYGYTF. The CDR3 DNA is TGCGCCAGCAGCTTGGCCCAGACAGCCATTAACTATGGCTACACCTTC.

The chain carries TRBV14 and TRBJ2-2; D may be TRBD1 (5 bases). Per the germline V gene, CDR1 is SGHDN and CDR2 is FVKESK. V dropped 4 bases and J dropped 6 bases, with 15 bases sitting between them. The CDR3 runs 15 residues. As DNA, the CDR3 is TGTGCCAGCAGCCCGGCCGGGCAGGGCCCCGGGGAGCTGTTTTTT. The encoded protein is CASSPAGQGPGELFF.

This clone was seen just once. The chain has TRBV27 and TRBJ2-3; D may be TRBD1 (5 bases). Germline V gene sequence: CDR1 MNHEY, CDR2 SMNVEV (reference sequence). The CDR3 is 18 amino acids. The V end lost 3 bases, the J end lost 0 bases, and 19 bases lay between the germline ends. CDR3 DNA: TGTGCCAGCAGTTTGCGACGAGTGGGCAGGGCCAGCACAGATACGCAGTATTTT. Translating it yields CASSLRRVGRASTDTQYF.

The chain carries TRBV4-3 and TRBJ1-5, with D possibly being TRBD1 (5 bases). This CDR3 is built from 17 residues. Germline CDR1 is LGHNA and CDR2 is YSLEER. Deletions cut 0 bases from V and 2 bases from J, with 14 bases between. DNA of the CDR3: TGCGCCAGCAGCCAAGATAGGGCAGCGGGGGGCAATCAGCCCCAGCATTTT. Its translation: CASSQDRAAGGNQPQHF.

The chain employs TRBV7-2 and TRBJ1-2; D uncertain. CDR3 length equals 14 residues. V shed 1 base and J shed 8 bases, with 14 bases lying between them. The germline V gene encodes CDR1 SGHTA and CDR2 FQGNSA. The CDR3 is CASSLGVGPLGYTF. CDR3 bases: TGTGCCAGCAGCTTAGGGGTGGGCCCTTTGGGCTACACCTTC. The full variable domain, with the rest looked up from reference TRBV7-2 and TRBJ1-2, is GAGVSQSPSNKVTEKGKDVELRCDPISGHTALYWYRQSLGQGLEFLIYFQGNSAPDKSGLPSDRFSAERTGGSVSTLTIQRTQQEDSAVYLCASSLGVGPLGYTFGSGTRLTVV.